Listed below are T cell receptor beta chains from one sample, sequenced in a study of neurological immune-mediated disorders. Via MiXCR, TCRdb re-called the 5' RACE reads, giving one row per CDR3 protein. The data show approximately 58,000 distinct CDR3 sequences, 8% to 9% seen once. Sample: PBMCs. Source of these receptors: a woman aged 35 to 49 in good health. Both conserved end residues are part of each CDR3. D genes are given only for firm matches. Size values are once, few and many counts, or a class for expanded clones, and some rows have none.

NA	many	TRBV4-2	TRBJ1-3	CASSQDPSSGNTIYF	TGTGCCAGCAGCCAAGATCCGAGTTCTGGAAACACCATATATTTT
NA	many	TRBV12-5	TRBJ2-5	CASGLGGAETQYF	TGTGCTAGTGGTTTGGGGGGCGCAGAGACCCAGTACTTC
NA	many	TRBV5-1	TRBJ2-1	CASSLGENEQFF	TGCGCCAGCAGCTTGGGAGAAAATGAGCAGTTCTTC
TRBD2	NA	TRBV7-9	TRBJ2-1	CASSSRLAGENEQFF	TGTGCCAGCAGTTCGAGACTAGCGGGGGAGAATGAGCAGTTCTTC
TRBD1	many	TRBV7-9	TRBJ1-1	CASSADRAFEGTEAFF	TGTGCCAGCAGCGCGGACAGGGCGTTCGAGGGAACTGAAGCTTTCTTT
NA	many	TRBV2	TRBJ1-2	CASSSMTGANYGYTF	TGTGCCAGCAGTTCGATGACAGGAGCTAACTATGGCTACACCTTC
NA	NA	TRBV27	TRBJ1-1	CASSDYRETTEAFF	TGTGCCAGCAGCGATTACAGGGAGACCACTGAAGCTTTCTTT
NA	many	TRBV7-3	TRBJ2-5	CASSRGHQETQYF	TGTGCCAGCAGCCGTGGCCATCAAGAGACCCAGTACTTC
NA	many	TRBV5-8	TRBJ2-7	CASSFAYEQYF	TGTGCCAGCAGCTTCGCCTACGAGCAGTACTTC
NA	many	TRBV24-1	TRBJ2-1	CATRMGPEANEQFF	TGTGCCACCAGAATGGGACCCGAAGCCAATGAGCAGTTCTTC
TRBD1	many	TRBV2	TRBJ1-2	CASSVQGATANYGYTF	TGTGCCAGCAGTGTCCAGGGGGCGACCGCTAACTATGGCTACACCTTC
NA	many	TRBV6-6	TRBJ2-5	CASSPARVGETQYF	TGTGCCAGCAGTCCGGCGAGGGTAGGAGAGACCCAGTACTTC
NA	many	TRBV5-5	TRBJ2-3	CASSLAADTQYF	TGTGCCAGCAGCTTGGCCGCAGATACGCAGTATTTT
NA	many	TRBV20-1	TRBJ1-4	CSAGEPRGANEKLFF	TGCAGTGCTGGAGAGCCAAGGGGAGCTAATGAAAAACTGTTTTTT
TRBD1	many	TRBV5-1	TRBJ1-1	CASSPDRGYGTEAFF	TGCGCCAGCAGCCCGGACAGGGGGTATGGCACTGAAGCTTTCTTT
NA	NA	TRBV6-2/TRBV6-3	TRBJ1-2	CASSYVDGYTF	TGTGCCAGCAGTTACGTCGATGGCTACACCTTC
TRBD1	NA	TRBV7-9	TRBJ2-7	CASSLDNYRGNGEQYF	TGTGCCAGCAGCCTGGATAATTACAGGGGAAACGGCGAGCAGTACTTC
NA	many	TRBV4-2	TRBJ1-4	CASSPGVGEGNEKLFF	TGTGCCAGCAGCCCGGGCGTAGGGGAAGGTAATGAAAAACTGTTTTTT
TRBD1	many	TRBV12-3/TRBV12-4	TRBJ2-7	CASTLGQGAVEQYF	TGTGCCAGCACCTTGGGACAGGGGGCGGTCGAGCAGTACTTC
TRBD2	many	TRBV20-1	TRBJ2-1	CSASRRESRNEQFF	TGCAGTGCTAGTAGGCGGGAGAGTCGCAATGAGCAGTTCTTC
NA	many	TRBV5-1	TRBJ2-2	CASSLDGANTGELFF	TGCGCCAGCAGCTTGGACGGAGCGAACACCGGGGAGCTGTTTTTT
NA	NA	TRBV9	TRBJ2-7	CASSVCNYEQYF	TGTGCCAGCAGCGTATGCAATTACGAGCAGTACTTC
TRBD1	many	TRBV12-3/TRBV12-4	TRBJ1-2	CASSPTGVNGYTF	TGTGCCAGCAGTCCCACAGGGGTAAATGGCTACACCTTC
TRBD2	many	TRBV4-3	TRBJ2-2	CASSQAHPAGGPNTGELFF	TGCGCCAGCAGCCAAGCTCATCCAGCGGGGGGGCCGAACACCGGGGAGCTGTTTTTT
TRBD2	many	TRBV3-1	TRBJ2-1	CASSPRTSGNNEQFF	TGTGCCAGCAGCCCCAGGACTAGCGGAAACAATGAGCAGTTCTTC
NA	many	TRBV5-5	TRBJ2-7	CASSLLGGRYEQYF	TGTGCCAGCAGCTTGCTTGGGGGAAGGTACGAGCAGTACTTC
TRBD2	many	TRBV10-3	TRBJ2-1	CAIRPGLAGADEQFF	TGTGCCATCAGGCCGGGACTAGCGGGAGCTGATGAGCAGTTCTTC
NA	many	TRBV7-2	TRBJ1-2	CASSLEGQGWGYTF	TGTGCCAGCAGCTTAGAAGGTCAGGGCTGGGGCTACACCTTC
NA	many	TRBV12-3/TRBV12-4	TRBJ1-3	CASSSLSPVQFSGNTIYF	TGTGCCAGCAGTTCGCTGAGCCCCGTCCAATTCTCTGGAAACACCATATATTTT
TRBD2	many	TRBV6-5	TRBJ2-3	CASSSSRTLAGGTGTQYF	TGTGCCAGCAGTTCCTCCCGAACTCTAGCGGGGGGCACGGGTACGCAGTATTTT
NA	many	TRBV4-3	TRBJ2-1	CASSQGRGGLGNEQFF	TGCGCCAGCAGCCAAGGCAGGGGAGGATTGGGGAATGAGCAGTTCTTC
NA	many	TRBV20-1	TRBJ2-5	CSARTDSPETQYF	TGCAGTGCTAGAACGGACTCACCGGAGACCCAGTACTTC
TRBD1	few	TRBV13	TRBJ1-4	CASSQTGVRALGWRNEKLFF	TGTGCCAGCAGCCAGACAGGGGTCAGAGCCTTAGGGTGGAGGAATGAAAAACTGTTTTTT
NA	many	TRBV7-2	TRBJ2-7	CASSTGLDAYEQYF	TGTGCCAGCAGCACTGGACTCGACGCATACGAGCAGTACTTC
TRBD1	many	TRBV20-1	TRBJ1-5	CSASDSGTAINQPQHF	TGCAGTGCTAGCGACTCGGGGACAGCGATCAATCAGCCCCAGCATTTT
NA	NA	TRBV19	TRBJ1-1	CASSPGPDTEAFF	TGTGCCAGTAGCCCTGGGCCTGACACTGAAGCTTTCTTT
TRBD2	many	TRBV7-2	TRBJ2-7	CASSLVAGDNEQYF	TGTGCCAGCAGCCTCGTAGCGGGGGACAACGAGCAGTACTTC
NA	NA	TRBV4-3	TRBJ2-3	CASSRGPHRYAVF	TGCGCCAGCAGCCGAGGCCCGCACAGATACGCAGTATTT
NA	many	TRBV12-3/TRBV12-4	TRBJ2-7	CASSFNSWASYEQYF	TGTGCCAGCAGTTTTAACTCCTGGGCGTCCTACGAGCAGTACTTC
NA	many	TRBV12-3/TRBV12-4	TRBJ1-4	CASSFNEKLFF	TGTGCCAGCAGTTTCAATGAAAAACTGTTTTTT
NA	many	TRBV5-1	TRBJ2-7	CASSSPSYEQYF	TGCGCCAGTTCTTCCCCGTCCTACGAGCAGTACTTC